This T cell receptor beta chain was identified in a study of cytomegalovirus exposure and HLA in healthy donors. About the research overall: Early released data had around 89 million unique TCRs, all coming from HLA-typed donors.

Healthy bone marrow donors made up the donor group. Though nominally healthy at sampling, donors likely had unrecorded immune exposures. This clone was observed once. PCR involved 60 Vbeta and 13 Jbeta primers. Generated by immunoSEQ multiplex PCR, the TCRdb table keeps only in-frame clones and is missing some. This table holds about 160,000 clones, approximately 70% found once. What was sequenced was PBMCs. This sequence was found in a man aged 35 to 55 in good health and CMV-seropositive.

CDR3 region: CASSQRGSVGETQYF. In DNA, the CDR3 is TGTGCCAGCAGCCAAAGGGGTAGTGTCGGGGAGACCCAGTACTTC. The chain is built from TRBV7-3 and TRBJ2-5; D possibly corresponds to TRBD1 (5 bases). V lost 5 bases, J lost 5 bases, and 18 bases lay in between. The germline gives CDR1 SGHTA, CDR2 FQGTGA. The CDR3 has 15 residues.